The entry below gives a single TCR beta chain sequence along with its context. This CDR3 is 15 amino acids long. CDR1 is SEHNR and CDR2 is FQNEAQ in the germline V gene (reference sequence). Between the trimmed V and J ends, which lost 5 bases and 7 bases, there was a span of 15 bases. This sample was included in a study of cytomegalovirus exposure and HLA in healthy donors. Primers included in the PCR were 60 Vbeta and 13 Jbeta primers. Assay used: immunoSEQ multiplex PCR; TCRdb lists only in-frame clones, some missing. The sample contains roughly 120,000 clones, around 69% of which appear only once.

The chain has TRBV7-9 and TRBJ1-6; D unclear. The specimen was PBMCs. This TCR was sampled from a man aged 45 to 65 in good health and CMV-seropositive. The CDR3 loop reads CASSQRETTNSPLHF. In DNA, the CDR3 is TGTGCCAGCAGCCAAAGAGAGACTACAAATTCACCCCTCCACTTT.